Below, 22 T cell receptor beta chains from the same sample are listed, as sequenced in a study of T cells in Graves' hyperthyroidism and ophthalmopathy. RNA transcripts yielded amplified TCR beta CDR3 regions. Carried out on the TCR CDR3, a first-round RT-PCR used the HTBI primer set. From the multiplex PCR reads, TCRdb called clonotypes with MiXCR, one entry per CDR3 protein. The sample consists of about 370,000 distinct CDR3 sequences, about 15% of them appearing once. The source material was blood. Receptors originate from a woman aged 60-75 years with Graves' ophthalmopathy.

The chain combines TRBV10-2 with TRBJ1-1, with TRBD1 as a possible D gene (5 bases). Germline values: CDR1 WSHSY, CDR2 SAAADI. V was trimmed by 2 bases and J by 9 bases, leaving 10 bases between them. The CDR3 spans 12 residues. In DNA form, the CDR3 reads TGCGCCAGCAGTGAGCGGCAGGGCCAAGCTTTCTTT. This encodes CASSERQGQAFF.

The chain couples TRBV5-1 to TRBJ2-1, with D perhaps TRBD1 or TRBD2 (5 bases each). The V gene's germline CDR1 is SGHRS and CDR2 YFSETQ. The CDR3 totals 16 residues. The ends were cut back, 0 bases at V and 2 bases at J, with 12 bases in the middle. The CDR3 is CASSLVGTSPYNEQFF. CDR3 in DNA: TGCGCCAGCAGCTTGGTTGGGACCTCACCCTACAATGAGCAGTTCTTC.

For this clonotype: A much larger clonotype is one base distant, so this may be a read error. This chain joins TRBV28 and TRBJ1-6; possibly TRBD1 for D (6 bases). Germline CDR1 reads MDHEN; CDR2 reads SYDVKM. This CDR3 comprises 14 residues. Trimming took 3 bases from V and 9 from J, leaving 12 bases between them. DNA of the CDR3: TGTGCCAGCAGTTTGGGCGGGGGGCCTTCACCCCTCCACTTT. Translation gives CASSLGGGPSPLHF.

This clonotype was counted at least ten times. V gene TRBV5-1 combines with J gene TRBJ2-5; 12 bases align to TRBD2. Unmatched junction bases numbered 5, after V lost 3 bases and J lost 2 bases. Looked up from germline, CDR1 is SGHRS and CDR2 is YFSETQ. This CDR3 comprises 16 residues. The CDR3 is CASSYRLAGEQETQYF. CDR3 bases: TGCGCCAGCAGCTACAGACTAGCGGGAGAACAAGAGACCCAGTACTTC.

This clonotype occurred many times. The chain uses TRBV20-1 and TRBJ2-7; 15 nucleotides line up with TRBD2. Unmatched junction bases numbered 7, after V lost 5 bases and J lost 5 bases. The CDR3 has 15 residues. Germline lookup yields CDR1 DFQATT and CDR2 SNEGSKA (reference sequence). CDR3 region: CSAVSWTSGRDEQYF. The CDR3 DNA is TGCAGTGCTGTCTCCTGGACTAGCGGGAGGGACGAGCAGTACTTC.

The CDR3 sequence is CSASTLFDTYYNEQFF. DNA for the CDR3: TGCAGTGCTAGTACCCTTTTCGACACTTATTACAATGAGCAGTTCTTC. V usage is TRBV20-1 and J usage is TRBJ2-1, with no clear D. The CDR3 covers 16 residues. V lost 3 bases to trimming and J lost 4 bases, with 19 bases between them. From germline, CDR1 is DFQATT and CDR2 SNEGSKA (reference sequence).

This clonotype was seen many times. The V gene is TRBV20-1, the J gene TRBJ2-1, with TRBD2 matching 8 bases. The CDR3 loop spans 14 amino acids. The germline CDR1 and CDR2 sequences are DFQATT and SNEGSKA (reference sequence). V lost 1 base and J lost 5; bases outside the gene matches: 4. In nucleotides, the CDR3 is TGCAGTGCTAGAGTCCCCGGGAGGGACAATGAGCAGTTCTTC. Translation gives CSARVPGRDNEQFF.

This clonotype was detected ten times or more. V and J are TRBV20-1 and TRBJ2-3; D could derive from TRBD1 or TRBD2 (5 bases each). The germline V and J ends were trimmed by 0 bases and 4 bases, with 14 bases remaining between them. CDR1 DFQATT and CDR2 SNEGSKA come from the germline V gene (reference sequence). The CDR3 has 15 residues. The CDR3 nucleotides read TGCAGTGCTAGAGATTATGATAGAGGGGCAGATACGCAGTATTTT. This encodes CSARDYDRGADTQYF.

This clonotype was picked up many times. J is TRBJ2-7 and V is TRBV20-1; 10 bases fit TRBD2. The V segment lost 2 bases and the J segment 5 bases; nucleotides outside the gene matches: 6. The germline CDR1 and CDR2 sequences are DFQATT and SNEGSKA (reference sequence). This CDR3 region has 14 residues. CDR3 DNA: TGCAGTGCTAGAACTAGCGGGATCGTTAACGAGCAGTACTTC. Protein: CSARTSGIVNEQYF.

This clonotype was counted many times. The rearrangement links TRBV5-6 to TRBJ2-7, with D hard to call. Germline V gene lookup returns CDR1 SGHDT and CDR2 YYEEEE. Deletions cut 2 bases from V and 2 bases from J, with 11 bases between. The CDR3 is 14 amino acids. CDR3 coding DNA: TGTGCCAGCAGCTTCAACTATGGAACCTACGAGCAGTACTTC. It codes for CASSFNYGTYEQYF. Filled out from reference TRBV5-6 and TRBJ2-7, the complete variable domain reads DAGVTQSPTHLIKTRGQQVTLRCSPKSGHDTVSWYQQALGQGPQFIFQYYEEEERQRGNFPDRFSGHQFPNYSSELNVNALLLGDSALYLCASSFNYGTYEQYFGPGTRLTVT.

The chain is built from TRBV4-1 and TRBJ2-7; 8 bases are a match to TRBD1. Germline trimming cut 3 bases from V and 0 bases from J; bases unmatched to any gene: 4. CDR3 length equals 15 residues. CDR1 and CDR2 (germline): MGHRA, YSYEKL. CDR3 coding DNA: TGCGCCAGCAGCCATCGACAGGGGTCCTCCTACGAGCAGTACTTC. Protein: CASSHRQGSSYEQYF.

In the case of this clonotype: One base away lies a much larger clone, so this may be a sequencing read error. The conserved phenylalanine or tryptophan normally closing the CDR3 is absent here, so this likely arose from a read error. This chain links TRBV2 with TRBJ1-5; 12 bases are a match to TRBD1. V dropped 4 bases and J dropped 5; count of bases not matched to a gene: 3. The germline gives CDR1 SNHLY, CDR2 FYNNEI. CDR3 size: 15 residues. The CDR3 sequence: CASSGDRGQDQPQHS. The CDR3 nucleotides read TGTGCCAGCAGTGGGGACAGGGGGCAGGATCAGCCCCAGCATTCT.

The V and J genes are TRBV19 and TRBJ1-1; D remains ambiguous. Trimming took off 6 bases at V and 10 bases at J, with 21 bases between the two ends. CDR1 is LNHDA, CDR2 SQIVND, per germline (reference sequence). This CDR3 has 14 residues. The chain's CDR3 is CASRGRTDLVVAFF. For the CDR3, the DNA is TGTGCCAGTAGGGGCCGCACGGACCTGGTGGTAGCTTTCTTT.

The chain combines TRBV6-5 with TRBJ1-6; D not resolved. V was cut by 4 bases and J by 8 bases, with 6 bases left in between. The CDR3 covers 12 residues. The germline V gene encodes CDR1 MNHEY and CDR2 SVGAGI. For the CDR3, the DNA is TGTGCCAGCAGTTCCATGTATTCACCCCTCCACTTT. Amino acid sequence: CASSSMYSPLHF.

The sample holds many counts of this clonotype. The V call is TRBV11-2, the J call TRBJ2-3, with 8 positions matching TRBD2. J lost 1 base, V lost 3 bases, and 0 bases had no gene match. Germline V gene lookup returns CDR1 SGHAT and CDR2 FQNNGV. The CDR3 extends over 14 amino acids. CDR3 amino acids: CASSFGRGTDTQYF. Here the CDR3 DNA reads TGTGCCAGCAGCTTCGGGAGGGGCACAGATACGCAGTATTTT.

In its sample, this clonotype was seen many times. The genes are TRBV7-9 and TRBJ2-5; tentatively, D is TRBD1 (5 bases). Germline lookup yields CDR1 SEHNR and CDR2 FQNEAQ (reference sequence). This CDR3 region has 12 residues. Trimming pared 5 bases from V and 7 bases from J, leaving 11 bases between. CDR3 sequence: CASSVKGVTQYF. The CDR3 DNA reads TGTGCCAGCAGCGTGAAAGGGGTGACCCAGTACTTC.

This clonotype was seen repeatedly, ten times or more. The gene calls are TRBV28 and TRBJ2-1; 8 nucleotides line up with TRBD2. The CDR3 loop spans 16 amino acids. Germline V gene data show CDR1 as MDHEN and CDR2 as SYDVKM. J was trimmed by 8 bases and V by 6 bases; bases with no gene match: 15. The CDR3 nucleotides read TGTGCCAGCAGACTCGGACTAGCTCATAGGGAGGATGAGCAGTTCTTC. This sequence encodes CASRLGLAHREDEQFF.

The chain employs TRBV5-1 and TRBJ2-1, with 8 bases identical to TRBD2. V lost 4 bases to trimming and J lost 8 bases; unmatched junction nucleotides: 11. From germline, CDR1 is SGHRS and CDR2 YFSETQ. The CDR3 contains 15 residues. For the CDR3, the DNA is TGCGCCAGCAGCACAATAGCGGGACTCAGGGATGAGCAGTTCTTC. The encoded protein is CASSTIAGLRDEQFF.

Details on this clonotype: A much larger clonotype is one base distant, so this may be a read error. The V call is TRBV4-1, the J call TRBJ2-7; 9 nucleotides align to TRBD1. The CDR3 length is 17 residues. Germline-derived CDR1 and CDR2 are MGHRA and YSYEKL. The J segment lost 4 bases and the V segment lost 1 base, leaving 11 bases of the junction unmatched. CDR3 in amino acids: CASSQGGLRDREYEQYF. The CDR3 DNA follows: TGCGCCAGCAGCCAAGGTGGGCTACGGGACAGGGAATACGAGCAGTACTTC.

A few counts support this clonotype. This chain connects TRBV9 to TRBJ2-1, with TRBD2 identical over 9 bases. Per germline, CDR1 SGDLS and CDR2 YYNGEE. This CDR3 contains 17 residues. The J segment lost 5 bases and the V segment lost 0 bases, leaving 9 bases of the junction unmatched. The CDR3: CASSVAISGSGDNEQFF. In DNA form, the CDR3 reads TGTGCCAGCAGCGTAGCAATTAGCGGGAGTGGGGACAATGAGCAGTTCTTC.

This clonotype appeared a few times. Written as DNA, the CDR3 is TGTGCCAGCAGCTTAGACCCCGATCCCCCTGGGGCCAACGTCCTGACTTTC. Protein product: CASSLDPDPPGANVLTF. The V and J genes are TRBV7-6 and TRBJ2-6; D gene unclear. Germline V gene data show CDR1 as SGHVS and CDR2 as FNYEAQ. The CDR3 loop spans 17 amino acids. Trimming pared 1 base from V and 2 bases from J, leaving 12 bases between.

This clonotype was seen more than once but under ten times. The chain links TRBV20-1 to TRBJ2-7; 8 bases are shared with TRBD1. J was trimmed by 0 bases and V by 6 bases; bases with no gene match: 7. The CDR3 consists of 14 residues. Per germline, CDR1 DFQATT and CDR2 SNEGSKA (reference sequence). CDR3 DNA sequence: TGCAGTGCACGACAGGGGTTCGGCTCCTACGAGCAGTACTTC. Its protein product is CSARQGFGSYEQYF.